This T cell receptor beta chain is from a study of blood T cell repertoires in COVID-19. Assignments of participants to cohorts depended upon their own reported clinical history. Method: immunoSEQ multiplex PCR; TCRdb's copy keeps in-frame clones and lacks some. The data show 300,000 to 350,000 clones, about 88% seen once. This sequence originates from a woman aged 25 to 45 who had recovered from COVID-19. The material sequenced was PBMCs or T cells enriched from blood (not recorded which).

CDR3 sequence: CASRETSGGPSYEQYF. Here the CDR3 DNA reads TGTGCCAGCAGGGAGACTAGCGGGGGCCCCTCCTACGAGCAGTACTTC. V and J are TRBV2 and TRBJ2-7; TRBD2 aligns across 12 bases. V shed 6 bases, J shed 0 bases, and the junction held 6 bases outside the gene matches. CDR1 is SNHLY, CDR2 FYNNEI, per germline. CDR3 length equals 16 residues.